Presented here are 20 T cell receptor beta chains from one specimen sequenced in a study of blood T cell repertoires in COVID-19. Produced via immunoSEQ multiplex PCR; TCRdb's table is partial and in-frame only. The sample consists of about 210,000 clones, 92% of them appearing once. Specimen: peripheral blood. These receptors all come from a man in his thirties or forties with acute or convalescent COVID-19.

V usage is TRBV6-5 and J usage is TRBJ2-1, with 13 bases fitting TRBD2. The germline V gene has CDR1 MNHEY and CDR2 SVGAGI. Trimming took 2 bases from V and 5 from J; bases not matched to a gene: 3. The CDR3 covers 16 residues. DNA for the CDR3: TGTGCCAGCAGTTACACACTAGCGGGAGGGCACAATGAGCAGTTCTTC. Translating gives CASSYTLAGGHNEQFF.

The chain combines TRBV7-9 with TRBJ2-3, with 7 bases identical to TRBD2. This CDR3 spans 14 amino acids. The J segment lost 0 bases and the V segment lost 7 bases, leaving 4 bases of the junction unmatched. Germline-derived CDR1 and CDR2 are SEHNR and FQNEAQ (reference sequence). CDR3 nucleotides: TGTGCCAGCACCCTCGGGGGGAGCACAGATACGCAGTATTTT. It yields the protein CASTLGGSTDTQYF. Variable domain in full (rest from reference TRBV7-9 and TRBJ2-3): DTGVSQNPRHKITKRGQNVTFRCDPISEHNRLYWYRQTLGQGPEFLTYFQNEAQLEKSRLLSDRFSAERPKGSFSTLEIQRTEQGDSAMYLCASTLGGSTDTQYFGPGTRLTVL.

The chain combines TRBV5-1 with TRBJ2-3; D is unclear. V lost 3 bases and J lost 3, with 2 bases in between. The CDR3 is made up of 11 amino acids. Germline-derived CDR1 and CDR2 are SGHRS and YFSETQ. CDR3 nucleotide sequence: TGCGCCAGCAGCTCTACAGATACGCAGTATTTT. Translated, it gives CASSSTDTQYF.

The V and J genes are TRBV5-1 and TRBJ2-5, with D perhaps matching TRBD1 (6 bases). Germline CDR1 reads SGHRS; CDR2 reads YFSETQ. The CDR3 is made up of 16 amino acids. Trimming removed 0 bases from V and 4 bases from J, with 16 bases in between. CDR3 sequence reads: CASSLGVTGWSETQYF. CDR3 coding DNA: TGCGCCAGCAGCTTGGGTGTTACAGGGTGGTCAGAGACCCAGTACTTC.

This chain connects TRBV10-2 to TRBJ2-3, with 8 bases fitting TRBD2. V shed 5 bases, J shed 6 bases, and the junction held 7 bases outside the gene matches. Germline-derived CDR1 and CDR2 are WSHSY and SAAADI. The CDR3 extends over 14 amino acids. CDR3 DNA sequence: TGCGCCAGCAGTCCCGGGACTAGAATGGATACGCAGTATTTT. Translated: CASSPGTRMDTQYF.

V gene TRBV9 combines with J gene TRBJ2-3; maybe TRBD1 (5 bases). Germline V gene data show CDR1 as SGDLS and CDR2 as YYNGEE. The CDR3 loop spans 15 amino acids. The germline V and J ends were trimmed by 0 bases and 6 bases, with 14 bases remaining between them. The CDR3 loop reads CASSVEGRVFDTQYF. The CDR3 nucleotides are TGTGCCAGCAGCGTAGAGGGCAGGGTTTTCGATACGCAGTATTTT.

This chain joins TRBV29-1 and TRBJ1-4, with a tentative D call TRBD1 (6 bases). The germline V and J ends were trimmed by 4 bases and 8 bases, with 17 bases remaining between them. The CDR3 loop spans 14 amino acids. Germline V CDR1 and CDR2: SQVTM, ANQGSEA. DNA for the CDR3: TGCAGCGTTGCGGGAATACCCAGGGGCGAAAAACTGTTTTTT. Its protein product is CSVAGIPRGEKLFF.

The chain joins TRBV4-1 to TRBJ1-2; the match to TRBD1 covers 7 bases. This CDR3 has 15 residues. The V segment lost 2 bases and the J segment 2 bases; nucleotides outside the gene matches: 5. Germline CDR1 is MGHRA and CDR2 is YSYEKL. DNA for the CDR3: TGCGCCAGCAGCCAAACGGGACAGCCAAACTATGGCTACACCTTC. As protein: CASSQTGQPNYGYTF.

V gene TRBV19 combines with J gene TRBJ2-7, with D tentatively TRBD1 (5 bases). CDR1 is LNHDA and CDR2 is SQIVND in the germline V gene (reference sequence). The germline V and J ends were trimmed by 5 bases and 3 bases, with 11 bases remaining between them. This CDR3 region has 13 residues. CDR3 sequence reads: CASSLTDNYEQYF. CDR3 coding DNA: TGTGCCAGTAGTTTGACAGATAACTACGAGCAGTACTTC. The variable domain in full, with the rest retrieved from reference TRBV19 and TRBJ2-7, is DGGITQSPKYLFRKEGQNVTLSCEQNLNHDAMYWYRQDPGQGLRLIYYSQIVNDFQKGDIAEGYSVSREKKESFPLTVTSAQKNPTAFYLCASSLTDNYEQYFGPGTRLTVT.

CDR3 residues: CASSLGSGSPYNSPLHF. DNA for the CDR3: TGTGCCAGCAGCTTAGGATCAGGGTCCCCCTATAATTCACCCCTCCACTTT. This chain uses TRBV7-9 with TRBJ1-6, with a weak D call TRBD1 (5 bases). This CDR3 comprises 17 residues. From germline, CDR1 is SEHNR and CDR2 FQNEAQ (reference sequence). V was shortened by 1 base and J by 2 bases, with 12 bases between the two germline ends. The entire variable domain, with the rest obtained from reference TRBV7-9 and TRBJ1-6, is as follows: DTGVSQNPRHKITKRGQNVTFRCDPISEHNRLYWYRQTLGQGPEFLTYFQNEAQLEKSRLLSDRFSAERPKGSFSTLEIQRTEQGDSAMYLCASSLGSGSPYNSPLHFGNGTRLTVT.

V and J are TRBV7-8 and TRBJ2-7, with TRBD1 identical over 8 bases. Trimming at V came to 5 bases and at J to 2 bases, leaving 2 bases not matched to a gene. This CDR3 contains 13 residues. The germline V gene has CDR1 SGHVS and CDR2 FQNEAQ. The CDR3, as DNA: TGTGCCAGCAGCCGGACAGGGCCCTACGAGCAGTACTTC. Residues: CASSRTGPYEQYF.

The V gene is TRBV5-1, the J gene TRBJ2-7; TRBD2 matches 11 bases. In germline, CDR1 is SGHRS, CDR2 YFSETQ. The CDR3 covers 14 residues. V shed 1 base, J shed 6 bases, and the junction held 3 bases outside the gene matches. The CDR3 spells CASSLTSGSREQYF. For the CDR3, the DNA is TGCGCCAGCAGCTTGACTAGCGGGAGTCGCGAGCAGTACTTC.

CDR3 DNA sequence: TGTGCCAGCAGCGGGGGACTAGCGGGGAGGACAGATACGCAGTATTTT. Amino acid sequence: CASSGGLAGRTDTQYF. V and J are TRBV9 and TRBJ2-3; 13 nucleotides align to TRBD2. The V gene's germline CDR1 is SGDLS and CDR2 YYNGEE. This CDR3 comprises 16 residues. Losses at the gene ends were 3 bases for V and 3 bases for J; bases not matched to a gene: 4.

The chain links TRBV11-2 to TRBJ2-5; 7 bases align to TRBD1. Trimming at V came to 5 bases and at J to 1 base, leaving 4 bases not matched to a gene. This CDR3 is 14 amino acids long. Per germline, CDR1 SGHAT and CDR2 FQNNGV. The CDR3 coding sequence is TGTGCCAGCAGCACTAACAGGGGCCAAGAGACCCAGTACTTC. Its translation: CASSTNRGQETQYF.

This clone was detected only once. The V and J genes are TRBV9 and TRBJ2-7, with D perhaps TRBD2 (9 bases). Germline V gene sequence: CDR1 SGDLS, CDR2 YYNGEE. This CDR3 is 16 amino acids long. Trimming left V 3 bases short and J 7 bases short, with 23 bases between. The CDR3 DNA reads as TGTGCCAGCAGCGCCGCGGGGGGGACAGGCCTTCTGGAGCAGTACTTC. The encoded protein is CASSAAGGTGLLEQYF.

The chain uses TRBV30 and TRBJ1-1; 9 bases fit TRBD1. The CDR3 is 12 amino acids. The V segment lost 8 bases and the J segment 6 bases; nucleotides outside the gene matches: 7. Germline lookup yields CDR1 GTSNPN and CDR2 SVGIG (reference sequence). CDR3 region: CAGDRDVSEAFF. The DNA for the CDR3 is TGTGCCGGGGACAGGGATGTTTCTGAAGCTTTCTTT.

The rearrangement links TRBV28 to TRBJ2-7, with a possible D match to TRBD2 (5 bases). The CDR3 covers 12 residues. The germline V and J ends were trimmed by 7 bases and 4 bases, with 11 bases remaining between them. CDR1 is MDHEN, CDR2 SYDVKM, per germline. The CDR3 DNA reads TGTGCCAGCACCTTTACGGGGTACGAGCAGTACTTC. Its protein is CASTFTGYEQYF. The complete variable domain, with remaining parts taken from reference TRBV28 and TRBJ2-7, reads DVKVTQSSRYLVKRTGEKVFLECVQDMDHENMFWYRQDPGLGLRLIYFSYDVKMKEKGDIPEGYSVSREKKERFSLILESASTNQTSMYLCASTFTGYEQYFGPGTRLTVT.

The chain employs TRBV5-4 and TRBJ2-5, with 12 bases aligning to TRBD2. J lost 5 bases, V lost 4 bases, and 12 bases had no gene match. Germline assignment: CDR1 SGHNT and CDR2 YYREEE (reference sequence). The CDR3 extends over 17 amino acids. The CDR3 loop reads CASSPSSGGAGVETQYF. As DNA, the CDR3 is TGTGCCAGCAGCCCCTCTAGCGGGGGGGCCGGAGTCGAGACCCAGTACTTC.

This clone was seen more than once but under ten times. The chain is built from TRBV10-1 and TRBJ2-7; 8 bases match TRBD2. CDR3 length: 13 residues. J was trimmed by 6 bases and V by 7 bases; bases with no gene match: 8. Germline CDR1 reads WNHNN; CDR2 reads SYGVQD (reference sequence). The CDR3 DNA reads as TGCGCCAGCACCACCGGGACTAGTTCCGAGCAGTACTTC. It translates to CASTTGTSSEQYF.

J is TRBJ1-4 and V is TRBV19, with TRBD1 identical over 12 bases. The CDR3 is 13 amino acids. After removal of 7 bases from V and 7 bases from J, the junction contained 1 base not matched to a gene. CDR1 is LNHDA, CDR2 SQIVND, per germline (reference sequence). The CDR3 nucleotides read TGTGCCAGTATGGGACAGGGGGCTGAAAAACTGTTTTTT. Encoded protein: CASMGQGAEKLFF.